Listed below are T cell receptor beta chains from one sample, sequenced in a study of cytomegalovirus exposure and HLA in healthy donors. The method was immunoSEQ multiplex PCR; TCRdb's version includes in-frame clones alone and lacks a portion of them. The repertoire holds some 93,000 clones, with approximately 69% as singletons. The sequenced sample consisted of PBMCs. The receptor source for this set is a boy younger than 18 in good health and CMV-seropositive. Each CDR3 is given with its conserved first and last residue. The order of the fields is clone size, D gene, V gene, J gene, CDR3 DNA, CDR3 protein. D genes are given only for firm matches. Clone sizes are given selectively: once, few, many, or a class where the clone is expanded.

size: few
D: TRBD1
V: TRBV27
J: TRBJ1-3
DNA: TGTGCCAGCAGTTCCGGACAGGGCAACACCATATATTTT
CDR3: CASSSGQGNTIYF

size: -
D: -
V: TRBV19
J: TRBJ2-1
DNA: TGTGCCAGTAGTATAACTCCCCCGACCTACAATGAGCAGTTCTTC
CDR3: CASSITPPTYNEQFF

size: -
D: TRBD1
V: TRBV11-2
J: TRBJ2-1
DNA: TGTGCCAGCAGCCCTGCAAGGGACAGGGGGCGGCAGTTCTTC
CDR3: CASSPARDRGRQFF

size: -
D: -
V: TRBV5-1
J: TRBJ1-2
DNA: TGCGCCAGCAGCTTGCAGGGCAGGGTGAATGGCTACACCTTC
CDR3: CASSLQGRVNGYTF

size: few
D: -
V: TRBV9
J: TRBJ1-5
DNA: TGTGCCAGCAGCTTCAGTAACCTTTATAGCAATCAGCCCCAGCATTTT
CDR3: CASSFSNLYSNQPQHF

size: few
D: -
V: TRBV9
J: TRBJ2-5
DNA: TGTGCCAGCAGCGTAGGAGCGGAGACCCAGTACTTC
CDR3: CASSVGAETQYF

size: -
D: TRBD1
V: TRBV2
J: TRBJ2-1
DNA: TGTGCCAGCGACCGGGACAGGGACTACAATGAGCAGTTCTTC
CDR3: CASDRDRDYNEQFF

size: -
D: TRBD1
V: TRBV10-3
J: TRBJ2-1
DNA: TGTGCCATCAGTGGACAGGGGGAATTGACTGAGCAGTTCTTC
CDR3: CAISGQGELTEQFF

size: -
D: -
V: TRBV2
J: TRBJ2-7
DNA: TGTGCCAGCAGTGAAGACGGGAGCGGTCGTAGCGAGCAGTACTTC
CDR3: CASSEDGSGRSEQYF

size: -
D: -
V: TRBV30
J: TRBJ1-1
DNA: TGTGCCTGGAGTGTGGAGGGAACTGAAGCTTTCTTT
CDR3: CAWSVEGTEAFF

size: -
D: TRBD2
V: TRBV5-1
J: TRBJ2-1
DNA: TGCGCCAGCGCGGGACTAGCGGGGGGCAGAAGCGATGAGCAGTTCTTC
CDR3: CASAGLAGGRSDEQFF

size: -
D: TRBD1
V: TRBV19
J: TRBJ2-7
DNA: TGTGCCAGTAGTTCCAGAGACAGGGACTACGAGCAGTACTTC
CDR3: CASSSRDRDYEQYF

size: -
D: -
V: TRBV29-1
J: TRBJ1-1
DNA: TGCAGCTTGCGGGGCGCGGGTGAAGCTTTCTTT
CDR3: CSLRGAGEAFF

size: -
D: TRBD1
V: TRBV5-1
J: TRBJ2-5
DNA: TGCGCCAGCAGACCCACAGGGGCCGCATACCAAGAGACCCAGTACTTC
CDR3: CASRPTGAAYQETQYF

size: -
D: -
V: TRBV5-6
J: TRBJ2-3
DNA: TGTGCCAGCAGCTATACGACAGAGCTCACAGATACGCAGTATTTT
CDR3: CASSYTTELTDTQYF

size: -
D: TRBD2
V: TRBV2
J: TRBJ2-7
DNA: TGTGCCAGCCGCCTGGGGAGCGGGGGGCTCAAGTACTTC
CDR3: CASRLGSGGLKYF

size: few
D: -
V: TRBV5-8
J: TRBJ1-2
DNA: TGTGCCAGCAACAATGACATCTATGGCTACACCTTC
CDR3: CASNNDIYGYTF

size: -
D: -
V: TRBV5-1
J: TRBJ1-1
DNA: TGCGCCAGCAGCTTCCTCCCAGGGGAGGGGACTGAAGCTTTCTTT
CDR3: CASSFLPGEGTEAFF

size: -
D: TRBD1
V: TRBV4-1
J: TRBJ2-3
DNA: TGCGCCAGCAGCCCGATGACAGGGGGTAGCACAGATACGCAGTATTTT
CDR3: CASSPMTGGSTDTQYF

size: -
D: -
V: TRBV2
J: TRBJ1-1
DNA: TGTGCCAACCCCTCAACGGTGCCAGGGTGGATATCTGAAGCTTTCTTT
CDR3: CANPSTVPGWISEAFF

size: -
D: TRBD1
V: TRBV6-6
J: TRBJ1-5
DNA: TGTGCCAGCAGTTTTGGACAGGGTAGCAATCAGCCCCAGCATTTT
CDR3: CASSFGQGSNQPQHF

size: -
D: TRBD2
V: TRBV5-6
J: TRBJ2-3
DNA: TGTGCCAGCAGCTTTTTAGCGGGAGGCTCAGATACGCAGTATTTT
CDR3: CASSFLAGGSDTQYF

size: once
D: TRBD1
V: TRBV5-1
J: TRBJ1-6
DNA: TGCGCCAGCAGTTCTGGACAGGGGGCGACCTATAATTCACCCCTCCACTTT
CDR3: CASSSGQGATYNSPLHF

size: -
D: -
V: TRBV7-9
J: TRBJ2-1
DNA: TGTGCCAGCAGTTCCTCCACTAGCAGCAATGAGCAGTTCTTC
CDR3: CASSSSTSSNEQFF

size: -
D: TRBD1
V: TRBV9
J: TRBJ1-2
DNA: TGTGCCAGCAGCGTAGGACAGGGAAGTGATGGCTACACCTTC
CDR3: CASSVGQGSDGYTF

size: -
D: TRBD1
V: TRBV9
J: TRBJ1-6
DNA: TGTGCCAGCAGCGCCGGACAGGGGTCGTCACCCCTCCACTTT
CDR3: CASSAGQGSSPLHF

size: once
D: -
V: TRBV6-4
J: TRBJ2-3
DNA: TGTGCCAGCAGACAGGTGGGCACAGATACGCAGTATTTT
CDR3: CASRQVGTDTQYF

size: once
D: TRBD1
V: TRBV5-1
J: TRBJ2-7
DNA: TGCGCCAGCAGCTTGGACGGACAGGGCTACGAGCAGTACTTC
CDR3: CASSLDGQGYEQYF

size: -
D: -
V: TRBV9
J: TRBJ1-3
DNA: TGTGCCAGCAGCGGAGGACCCCAGACAGGCAGCTCTGGAAACACCATATATTTT
CDR3: CASSGGPQTGSSGNTIYF

size: -
D: -
V: TRBV28
J: TRBJ2-7
DNA: TGTGCCAGCAGTCCCACCCCTCTACGGGCCTACGAGCAGTACTTC
CDR3: CASSPTPLRAYEQYF

size: -
D: -
V: TRBV5-6
J: TRBJ2-7
DNA: TGTGCCAGCAGCTCCATTGGGGGGACAGAACCATACTACGAGCAGTACTTC
CDR3: CASSSIGGTEPYYEQYF

size: -
D: -
V: TRBV30
J: TRBJ2-7
DNA: TGTGCCTGGAGCCTGACCGGGGGCTACGAGCAGTACTTC
CDR3: CAWSLTGGYEQYF

size: few
D: -
V: TRBV5-6
J: TRBJ2-3
DNA: TGTGCCAGCAGCTTGTGGACCGGGACAAAACCTTATTTT
CDR3: CASSLWTGTKPYF

size: -
D: TRBD1
V: TRBV11-2
J: TRBJ1-4
DNA: TGTGCCAGCAGCCAGGGGGAACGGATTAATGAAAAACTGTTTTTT
CDR3: CASSQGERINEKLFF

size: -
D: -
V: TRBV27
J: TRBJ1-5
DNA: TGTGCCAGCAGTTTGGTGCGGGATCAGCCCCAGCATTTT
CDR3: CASSLVRDQPQHF

size: once
D: -
V: TRBV18
J: TRBJ2-3
DNA: TGTGCCAGCTCACCAACGAGGGCAGATACGCAGTATTTT
CDR3: CASSPTRADTQYF

size: -
D: -
V: TRBV4-2
J: TRBJ2-1
DNA: TGTGCCAGCAGCCAAGTCGAAGGGGCCGCTTACAATGAGCAGTTCTTC
CDR3: CASSQVEGAAYNEQFF

size: -
D: -
V: TRBV2
J: TRBJ2-7
DNA: TGTGCCAGCAGGCCTTTCAGGGGCCCAACCTACGAGCAGTACTTC
CDR3: CASRPFRGPTYEQYF

size: -
D: -
V: TRBV6-1
J: TRBJ1-4
DNA: TGTGCCAGCAGGGTGGGGCAAGGACGGCTGTTTTTT
CDR3: CASRVGQGRLFF

size: few
D: -
V: TRBV5-1
J: TRBJ1-2
DNA: TGCGCCAGCAGCTTGGCCGAGAGGGATGGCTACACCTTC
CDR3: CASSLAERDGYTF

size: -
D: -
V: TRBV30
J: TRBJ1-4
DNA: TGTGCCTGGAGTGGACAGGCCGCAACTAATGAAAAACTGTTTTTT
CDR3: CAWSGQAATNEKLFF

size: few
D: TRBD1
V: TRBV5-6
J: TRBJ1-4
DNA: TGTGCCAGCAGCTTCCGAGGGACAGGGGGCAGAGAAAAACTGTTTTTT
CDR3: CASSFRGTGGREKLFF

size: few
D: -
V: TRBV18
J: TRBJ2-7
DNA: TGTGCCAGCTCACCACCTGACATTTACGAGCAGTACTTC
CDR3: CASSPPDIYEQYF

size: -
D: -
V: TRBV5-1
J: TRBJ1-3
DNA: TGCGCCAGCAGCTTGGAAAGGGGCCACCTTTCCTCTGGAAACACCATATATTTT
CDR3: CASSLERGHLSSGNTIYF

size: -
D: -
V: TRBV6-5
J: TRBJ1-3
DNA: TGTGCCAGCACGGGTTCTGGAAACACCATATATTTT
CDR3: CASTGSGNTIYF

size: -
D: -
V: TRBV6-5
J: TRBJ1-3
DNA: TGTGCCAGCAGTAATCCAGGGGTCTCTGGAAACACCATATATTTT
CDR3: CASSNPGVSGNTIYF